The present TCR beta chain was sequenced within a study of cytomegalovirus exposure and HLA in healthy donors. The wider study: As an earlier analysis found, about 190 million T cells yielded 90 million to 140 million unique TCR beta sequences.

Concerning this clone: Its antigen is still unknown.

The V end lost 2 bases, the J end lost 1 base, and 9 bases lay between the germline ends. The CDR3 is made up of 14 amino acids. The V gene's germline CDR1 is SGHDT and CDR2 YYEEEE. Primers: 60 Vbeta forward and 13 Jbeta reverse. The method was immunoSEQ multiplex PCR; TCRdb's version includes in-frame clones alone and lacks a portion of them. Among 150,000 to 200,000 clones, less than 90% were seen once, and the ten largest hold about 1.3%. Study-wide results and limits: TCR beta chains associated with HLA were, in a later analysis, more clonally expanded than equally common others. Among the sequence variants, a highly shared cluster was likely an artifact of sequencing. The later analysis indicated that the majority of CMV-associated TCR beta chains appeared HLA-restricted.

The rearrangement uses TRBV5-6 and TRBJ1-1; TRBD1 is a possible D gene (5 bases). The material sequenced was PBMCs. The receptor comes from a girl between 5 and 17 years old in good health and CMV-seropositive. The CDR3: CASSLGHSNTEAFF. CDR3 DNA sequence: TGTGCCAGCAGCTTAGGACATTCGAACACTGAAGCTTTCTTT. Filled out from reference TRBV5-6 and TRBJ1-1, the complete variable domain reads DAGVTQSPTHLIKTRGQQVTLRCSPKSGHDTVSWYQQALGQGPQFIFQYYEEEERQRGNFPDRFSGHQFPNYSSELNVNALLLGDSALYLCASSLGHSNTEAFFGQGTRLTVV.